Each of the 9 T cell receptor beta chains below was sequenced from the same sample in a study of T cells in Graves' hyperthyroidism and ophthalmopathy. Template material for amplifying TCR beta CDR3 regions consisted of RNA transcripts. TCR CDR3 underwent first-round RT-PCR with the HTBI primer set. TCRdb used MiXCR to reprocess the multiplex PCR reads, holding one entry per CDR3 protein. The table includes about 770,000 distinct CDR3 sequences, roughly a sixth detected once. The sample taken for sequencing was blood. The receptors here all came from a woman in her 50s with Graves' hyperthyroidism that later progressed to Graves' ophthalmopathy.

There are a few counts of this clonotype. The junction and the germline gene differ at one end; a read error may be behind it. The rearrangement uses TRBV2 and TRBJ2-7; D is possibly TRBD1 (6 bases). Germline CDR1 is SNHLY and CDR2 is FYNNEI. The CDR3 consists of 15 residues. The CDR3 loop reads CASGEGHLVTYEQYF. The CDR3 DNA sequence: TGTGCCAGCGGTGAGGGACATCTTGTCACCTACGAGCAGTACTTC.

The table lists this clonotype with many counts. The chain employs TRBV27 and TRBJ1-5; TRBD1 is a possible D gene (6 bases). There are 15 residues in the CDR3. V shed 3 bases and J shed 2 bases, with 11 bases lying between them. CDR1 is MNHEY and CDR2 is SMNVEV in the germline V gene (reference sequence). CDR3 nucleotide sequence: TGTGCCAGCAGTTTCGGGGGGCAGGGCAATCAGCCCCAGCATTTT. Translating it yields CASSFGGQGNQPQHF.

The chain combines TRBV5-1 with TRBJ2-3; D is unclear. Germline-derived CDR1 and CDR2 are SGHRS and YFSETQ. The CDR3 has 14 residues. V was shortened by 3 bases and J by 0 bases, with 8 bases between the two germline ends. CDR3 amino acids: CASSWLDSTDTQYF. The DNA for the CDR3 is TGCGCCAGCAGCTGGCTAGACAGCACAGATACGCAGTATTTT.

This clonotype has more than one count but fewer than ten. The chain combines TRBV19 with TRBJ2-1, with 9 bases lining up with TRBD1. The CDR3 consists of 18 residues. V dropped 3 bases and J dropped 5; count of bases not matched to a gene: 14. Germline V gene lookup returns CDR1 LNHDA and CDR2 SQIVND (reference sequence). The DNA for the CDR3 is TGTGCCAGTAGTATGAGTCGGGACAGGGCTACCCCCGACAATGAGCAGTTCTTC. It translates to CASSMSRDRATPDNEQFF.

This clonotype was picked up many times. The chain couples TRBV20-1 to TRBJ1-5; no reliable D call. The CDR3 has 12 residues. The germline V gene has CDR1 DFQATT and CDR2 SNEGSKA (reference sequence). V lost 6 bases and J lost 7, with 13 bases in between. Here the CDR3 reads CSASDSGQPQHF. In DNA form, the CDR3 reads TGCAGTGCCAGTGACTCGGGGCAGCCCCAGCATTTT.

This clonotype was picked up many times. V gene TRBV5-1 combines with J gene TRBJ2-1, with a weak D call TRBD1 (5 bases). The V gene's germline CDR1 is SGHRS and CDR2 YFSETQ. The CDR3 is 16 residues long. The ends were cut back, 0 bases at V and 2 bases at J, with 12 bases in the middle. Here the CDR3 reads CASSLAAGPAYNEQFF. The CDR3 coding sequence is TGCGCCAGCAGCTTGGCGGCAGGGCCGGCCTACAATGAGCAGTTCTTC.

The V gene is TRBV20-1, the J gene TRBJ2-3; D remains unclear. V lost 2 bases to trimming and J lost 3 bases, with 18 bases between them. The V gene's germline CDR1 is DFQATT and CDR2 SNEGSKA (reference sequence). The CDR3 is made up of 16 amino acids. CDR3 residues: CSARRSRVSGTDTQYF. For the CDR3, the DNA is TGCAGTGCTAGACGCTCTCGGGTCTCGGGTACAGATACGCAGTATTTT.

The chain joins TRBV24-1 to TRBJ2-5, with 7 bases aligning to TRBD1. The CDR3 totals 16 residues. Per the germline V gene, CDR1 is KGHDR and CDR2 is SFDVKD. Trimming cost V 2 bases and J 1 base; bases outside gene matches: 6. The DNA for the CDR3 is TGTGCCACCAGTGATTGGACAGGAGTGGGCCAAGAGACCCAGTACTTC. Its protein is CATSDWTGVGQETQYF.

This clonotype was recorded at least ten times. The chain couples TRBV2 to TRBJ1-3, with TRBD1 matching 9 bases. Germline CDR1 SNHLY, CDR2 FYNNEI. The ends lost 3 bases at V and 0 bases at J; junction bases unmatched: 6. This CDR3 region has 17 residues. CDR3 region: CASSEGQGMSSGNTIYF. In nucleotides, the CDR3 is TGTGCCAGCAGTGAGGGACAGGGCATGAGCTCTGGAAACACCATATATTTT. The entire variable domain, with the rest obtained from reference TRBV2 and TRBJ1-3, is as follows: EPEVTQTPSHQVTQMGQEVILRCVPISNHLYFYWYRQILGQKVEFLVSFYNNEISEKSEIFDDQFSVERPDGSNFTLKIRSTKLEDSAMYFCASSEGQGMSSGNTIYFGEGSWLTVV.